This TCR beta chain stems from a study of blood T cell repertoires in COVID-19. Background on the study: Whether acute or convalescent, the COVID-19 samples came from the United States, Italy and Spain.

Between the trimmed V and J ends, which lost 3 bases and 5 bases, there was a span of 7 bases. This CDR3 region has 12 residues. Germline CDR1 SGHAT, CDR2 FQNNGV. The repertoire was sequenced with immunoSEQ multiplex PCR; TCRdb's copy has only in-frame clones and lacks some. Here the sample spans 45,000 to 65,000 clones, 81% being singletons. Sequencing was done on a sample of peripheral blood. The sequence derives from a woman of 80 years or more with COVID-19, enrolled during active disease. The chain links TRBV11-2 to TRBJ1-2; tentative D call: TRBD1 (5 bases). The CDR3 bases are TGTGCCAGCAGCTTTCCAGGGTATGGCTACACCTTC. This gives the protein CASSFPGYGYTF.